These 21 T cell receptor beta chains were all obtained from the same sample, sequenced in a study of shared clonotypes between healthy human individuals. TCRdb keeps only in-frame clones here, not all; method: immunoSEQ multiplex PCR. This table has hundreds of thousands of clones, approximately 74% appearing once. The sample taken for sequencing was memory CD4+ T cells sorted from blood. Described subset: CD45RA-negative fraction. These receptors all stem from a woman in her thirties in good health.

J is TRBJ2-1 and V is TRBV11-2; 13 bases are shared with TRBD2. This CDR3 has 19 amino acids. CDR1 and CDR2 (germline): SGHAT, FQNNGV. V trimming: 5 bases; J trimming: 10 bases; junction bases outside the gene matches: 20. The CDR3 DNA sequence: TGTGCCAGCAGCGACCCAATCCCTCGACTAGCGGGAGGTGGGAGGGAGCAGTTCTTC. It specifies CASSDPIPRLAGGGREQFF.

J is TRBJ1-3 and V is TRBV29-1, with 10 bases fitting TRBD1. The germline gives CDR1 SQVTM, CDR2 ANQGSEA. Trimming removed 5 bases from V and 7 bases from J; junction bases left unmatched: 17. CDR3 size: 17 residues. In DNA, the CDR3 is TGCAGCGTTACACTATATCCCGGGGACAGGGGAGTGAACACCATATATTTT. It specifies CSVTLYPGDRGVNTIYF.

The J gene is TRBJ2-7, the V gene TRBV1; the table assigns TRBD2, which was not confirmed against the DNA. TRBV1 is a documented pseudogene. There are 18 residues in the CDR3. The CDR3 spells CTSRKGLAGGPSWSEQYF. The DNA for the CDR3 is TGCACCAGCAGAAAGGGACTAGCGGGAGGGCCCTCCTGGAGCGAGCAGTACTTC.

This clone was observed a few times. The V call is TRBV23-1, the J call TRBJ2-1, with TRBD2 matching 7 bases. TRBV23-1 is given ORF status, its function remaining uncertain. The junction had 4 bases not matched to a gene; V was cut back by 3 bases and J by 5 bases. This CDR3 contains 14 residues. In nucleotides, the CDR3 is TGCGCCAGCAGTCATCAAGCGGGACACAATGAGCAGTTCTTC. Amino acids: CASSHQAGHNEQFF.

This chain links TRBV5-8 with TRBJ2-1; 10 nucleotides agree with TRBD2. V dropped 4 bases and J dropped 3; count of bases not matched to a gene: 7. Germline CDR1 is SGHTS and CDR2 is YDEGEE. The CDR3 totals 16 residues. The CDR3 DNA follows: TGTGCCAGCAGCCGCGCTAGCGGGAGTAACTACAATGAGCAGTTCTTC. Residues: CASSRASGSNYNEQFF.

This clone was counted only a few times. The rearrangement joins TRBV11-2 to TRBJ1-2; perhaps TRBD1 as D (5 bases). Germline assignment: CDR1 SGHAT and CDR2 FQNNGV. V gave up 5 bases and J gave up 8 bases, with 15 bases separating them. This CDR3 comprises 13 residues. The CDR3 sequence: CASSPGGGEGYTF. CDR3 coding DNA: TGTGCCAGCAGCCCCGGTGGGGGGGAGGGCTACACCTTC.

Only a few counts were recorded for this clone. This chain uses TRBV6-1 with TRBJ1-5; D is possibly TRBD1 (5 bases). V lost 8 bases to trimming and J lost 3 bases, with 11 bases between them. The CDR3 loop spans 13 amino acids. Germline V gives CDR1 MNHNS, CDR2 SASEGT. CDR3 bases: TGTGCCAGCCGCCGGGACGTCAATCAGCCCCAGCATTTT. This codes for CASRRDVNQPQHF.

V is TRBV28 and J is TRBJ2-7, with D possibly TRBD1 on 6 matching bases. The CDR3 extends over 13 amino acids. The germline V and J ends were trimmed by 7 bases and 3 bases, with 13 bases remaining between them. Germline lookup yields CDR1 MDHEN and CDR2 SYDVKM. This chain's CDR3 is CASKRGDNYEQYF. For the CDR3, the DNA is TGTGCCAGCAAACGAGGGGACAACTACGAGCAGTACTTC.

This clone was recorded only once. This CDR3 is CASSPPNSGSSNTGELFF. DNA for the CDR3: TGTGCCAGCTCACCACCGAATAGCGGGAGTTCTAACACCGGGGAGCTGTTTTTT. The chain has TRBV18 and TRBJ2-2; 9 bases fit TRBD2. CDR1 and CDR2 from the germline V gene are KGHSH and LQKENI. The V and J ends lost 0 bases and 2 bases, in that order; junction bases with no gene match: 7. This CDR3 has 18 amino acids.

The V gene is TRBV5-5, the J gene TRBJ2-3, with no clear D. This CDR3 has 15 residues. Germline CDR1 SGHKS, CDR2 YYEKEE (reference sequence). Deletions cut 3 bases from V and 2 bases from J, with 13 bases between. CDR3 bases: TGTGCCAGCAGCTCTCTGGCAGGTATCACAGATACGCAGTATTTT. This encodes CASSSLAGITDTQYF.

Comments on this clone: This sample also contains other DNA sequences that code for the same CDR3. The chain uses TRBV11-2 and TRBJ2-2; D might be TRBD1 (5 bases). V was trimmed by 5 bases and J by 4 bases, leaving 14 bases between them. Germline-derived CDR1 and CDR2 are SGHAT and FQNNGV. The CDR3 spans 15 residues. In DNA, the CDR3 is TGTGCCAGCAGCCAGGGCACCTGGGGCACCGGGGAGCTGTTTTTT. Protein product: CASSQGTWGTGELFF.

The sample holds many counts of this clone. The chain links TRBV29-1 to TRBJ2-2, with a possible D match to TRBD2 (6 bases). The germline V gene encodes CDR1 SQVTM and CDR2 ANQGSEA. CDR3 length: 16 residues. This CDR3 is CRPGCRGPGDTGELFF. The DNA of the CDR3 is TGCAGGCCTGGGTGTCGTGGCCCGGGGGACACCGGGGAGCTGTTTTTT.

This chain connects TRBV2 to TRBJ2-7; tentatively, D is TRBD2 (6 bases). V lost 6 bases to trimming and J lost 4 bases, with 16 bases between them. CDR1 and CDR2 (germline): SNHLY, FYNNEI. This CDR3 region has 14 residues. In nucleotides, the CDR3 is TGTGCCAGCAGGCTAGACGCGGGGAGTTACGAGCAGTACTTC. Protein sequence: CASRLDAGSYEQYF.

The chain carries TRBV13 and TRBJ1-3, with unresolved D. The CDR3 is 11 amino acids. V was shortened by 6 bases and J by 4 bases, with 4 bases between the two germline ends. Per the germline V gene, CDR1 is PRHDT and CDR2 is FYEKMQ (reference sequence). CDR3 in amino acids: CASRRGNTIYF. As DNA, the CDR3 is TGTGCCAGCAGACGAGGAAACACCATATATTTT.

The chain couples TRBV7-2 to TRBJ1-2; D may be TRBD1 (5 bases). The V end lost 1 base, the J end lost 3 bases, and 12 bases lay between the germline ends. Looked up from germline, CDR1 is SGHTA and CDR2 is FQGNSA. The CDR3 is 15 amino acids. The CDR3 DNA is TGTGCCAGCAGCTTAGGACCGACAGACTACTATGGCTACACCTTC. Its translation: CASSLGPTDYYGYTF. The variable domain in full, with the rest retrieved from reference TRBV7-2 and TRBJ1-2, is GAGVSQSPSNKVTEKGKDVELRCDPISGHTALYWYRQSLGQGLEFLIYFQGNSAPDKSGLPSDRFSAERTGGSVSTLTIQRTQQEDSAVYLCASSLGPTDYYGYTFGSGTRLTVV.

The chain links TRBV4-2 to TRBJ2-7, with a tentative D call TRBD2 (6 bases). Trimming stripped 6 bases from V and 2 bases from J, with 17 bases between. This CDR3 has 15 residues. The germline CDR1 and CDR2 sequences are LGHNA and YNFKEQ. CDR3 region: CASSPTGTRAYEQYF. The CDR3, as DNA: TGTGCCAGCAGTCCTACCGGGACTCGTGCCTACGAGCAGTACTTC.

The chain employs TRBV5-1 and TRBJ2-7; either TRBD1 or TRBD2 may supply D (5 bases each). Trimming left V 5 bases short and J 5 bases short, with 20 bases between. The V gene's germline CDR1 is SGHRS and CDR2 YFSETQ. CDR3 size: 15 residues. The CDR3 here is CASRSLGEIADEQYF. CDR3 in DNA: TGCGCCAGCAGATCTCTAGGGGAGATTGCTGACGAGCAGTACTTC.

The V and J genes are TRBV28 and TRBJ2-2; TRBD2 matches 14 bases. This CDR3 comprises 18 residues. V shed 9 bases, J shed 1 base, and the junction held 10 bases outside the gene matches. Germline loops: CDR1 MDHEN, CDR2 SYDVKM. CDR3 loop: CASGTSGSWNLNTGELFF. CDR3 nucleotide sequence: TGTGCCAGTGGGACTAGCGGGAGTTGGAACCTGAACACCGGGGAGCTGTTTTTT.

This chain uses TRBV10-3 with TRBJ2-1; 14 nucleotides agree with TRBD2. Trimming removed 3 bases from V and 6 bases from J; junction bases left unmatched: 4. Germline V gene sequence: CDR1 ENHRY, CDR2 SYGVKD. CDR3 length: 16 amino acids. The chain's CDR3 is CAISDLTSGGGNEQFF. For the CDR3, the DNA is TGTGCCATCAGTGACCTGACTAGCGGGGGGGGCAATGAGCAGTTCTTC.

With regard to this clone: One end of the junction does not line up with germline, which may come from a read error. The J gene is TRBJ1-2, the V gene TRBV19; a possible D gene is TRBD1 (5 bases). This CDR3 region has 13 residues. The germline CDR1 and CDR2 sequences are LNHDA and SQIVND (reference sequence). CDR3 sequence: CASSIEGLYDYTF. DNA of the CDR3: TGTGCCAGTAGTATTGAGGGGCTTTATGACTACACCTTC.

As concerns this clone: The identical CDR3 is also encoded by other nucleotide sequences in the sample. The chain carries TRBV7-9 and TRBJ2-7; 8 nucleotides agree with TRBD1. CDR1 and CDR2 from the germline V gene are SEHNR and FQNEAQ (reference sequence). The CDR3 sequence is 15 residues long. V lost 5 bases, J lost 3 bases, and 9 bases stayed unmatched. The CDR3 nucleotides read TGTGCCAGCAGCCCGCCGGGACAGGACTACTACGAGCAGTACTTC. It translates to CASSPPGQDYYEQYF.